The following is a T cell receptor beta chain sequence with its context. This sample is drawn from a study of blood T cell repertoires in COVID-19. Study information: Italy, Spain and the United States were the sources of the convalescent and acute COVID-19 samples.

In the original workflow: Using reference gene primer amplification, nucleated cell counts were estimated. The assay was immunoSEQ multiplex PCR, and TCRdb's table has in-frame clones only and misses some. The V and J calls and clone size come from that table; D and trimming were worked out from the DNA. Of some 48,000 clones listed, roughly 90% are singletons. The CDR3 loop spans 15 amino acids. The germline V gene encodes CDR1 MNHEY and CDR2 SVGEGT. The ends lost 5 bases at V and 2 bases at J; junction bases unmatched: 4. The source of this sequence is a man in his sixties or seventies with active COVID-19. The specimen was peripheral blood. V is TRBV6-2 or TRBV6-3 and J is TRBJ2-7, with 12 positions matching TRBD2. CDR3 loop: CASSLPSGGAYEQYF. The CDR3 DNA sequence: TGTGCCAGCAGTCTCCCTAGCGGGGGGGCCTACGAGCAGTACTTC.